This is a list of T cell receptor beta chains from one sample in a study of response to subunit inactivated influenza vaccine. TCRdb used MiXCR to reprocess the RT-PCR reads, holding one entry per CDR3 protein. The sample lists roughly 650,000 distinct CDR3 sequences, approximately 15% occurring once. The sequencing used PBMCs from blood, collected 11 to 12 days after vaccination. Receptors originate from a man aged 50-60 years who received an inactivated influenza vaccine. CDR3s include the opening cysteine and the closing phenylalanine or tryptophan. D genes are given only for firm matches. Not all rows give a size; the values are once, few, many and, for expanded clones, a class.

v_gene: TRBV6-2/TRBV6-3; d_gene: -; abundance: -; j_gene: TRBJ1-1; CDR3nt: TGTGCCAGCAGTTACTCCCGTCAAGCAATCAACACTGAAGCTTTCTTT; CDR3aa: CASSYSRQAINTEAFF
v_gene: TRBV20-1; d_gene: TRBD2; abundance: -; j_gene: TRBJ2-7; CDR3nt: TGCAGTGCTTCCGGGACTAGCGGTCACTCCTACGAGCAGTACTTC; CDR3aa: CSASGTSGHSYEQYF
v_gene: TRBV20-1; d_gene: -; abundance: few; j_gene: TRBJ2-7; CDR3nt: TGCAGTGCTAGAGCCCCAACTGGTCCCTACGAGCAGTACTTC; CDR3aa: CSARAPTGPYEQYF
v_gene: TRBV6-1; d_gene: TRBD1; abundance: -; j_gene: TRBJ2-7; CDR3nt: TGTGCCAGCAAAGGACAGGGCCTAACCTACGAGCAGTACTTC; CDR3aa: CASKGQGLTYEQYF
v_gene: TRBV4-2; d_gene: TRBD1; abundance: -; j_gene: TRBJ2-5; CDR3nt: TGTGCCAGCAGCTACCCAACCGGGACAGGCTTAAAGACCCAGTACTTC; CDR3aa: CASSYPTGTGLKTQYF
v_gene: TRBV9; d_gene: -; abundance: -; j_gene: TRBJ1-5; CDR3nt: TGTGCCAGCAGCGTAGGGGGTTCGGGTTATCAGCCCCAGCATTTT; CDR3aa: CASSVGGSGYQPQHF
v_gene: TRBV12-3/TRBV12-4; d_gene: -; abundance: many; j_gene: TRBJ1-2; CDR3nt: TGTGCCAGCAGCTGGGGTGAGGGCTATGGCTACACCTTC; CDR3aa: CASSWGEGYGYTF
v_gene: TRBV28; d_gene: TRBD1; abundance: few; j_gene: TRBJ2-4; CDR3nt: TGTGCCAGCAACCGGGACAGGGATCTAGCCAAAAACATTCAGTACTTC; CDR3aa: CASNRDRDLAKNIQYF
v_gene: TRBV5-4; d_gene: -; abundance: -; j_gene: TRBJ1-1; CDR3nt: TGTGCCAGCAGCTCTGGGGGCCTCTGCACTGAAGCTTTCTTT; CDR3aa: CASSSGGLCTEAFF
v_gene: TRBV6-1; d_gene: -; abundance: few; j_gene: TRBJ2-3; CDR3nt: TGTGCCAGCAATCCCGGGTACACAGATACGCAGTATTTT; CDR3aa: CASNPGYTDTQYF
v_gene: TRBV11-1; d_gene: TRBD2; abundance: -; j_gene: TRBJ2-1; CDR3nt: TGTGCCAGCAGCTACGCGACTAGCGGGAGGGCTAGCTCCTACAATGAGCAGTTCTTC; CDR3aa: CASSYATSGRASSYNEQFF
v_gene: TRBV5-1; d_gene: -; abundance: few; j_gene: TRBJ1-2; CDR3nt: TGCGCCAGCAGCTTTGTCGTAAGCCCGATTTCAATCAACTATGGCTACACCTTC; CDR3aa: CASSFVVSPISINYGYTF
v_gene: TRBV10-3; d_gene: -; abundance: -; j_gene: TRBJ2-5; CDR3nt: TGTGCCACTTCCGGAGGGAACCAAGAGACCCAGTACTTC; CDR3aa: CATSGGNQETQYF
v_gene: TRBV4-1; d_gene: -; abundance: -; j_gene: TRBJ2-3; CDR3nt: TGCGCCAGCAGCCAAGAGGAGGGAGAACAGGGGACGCAGTATTTT; CDR3aa: CASSQEEGEQGTQYF
v_gene: TRBV7-9; d_gene: -; abundance: -; j_gene: TRBJ2-5; CDR3nt: TGTGCCAGCAGTTATGTTTTGGGGGAGACCCAGTACTTC; CDR3aa: CASSYVLGETQYF
v_gene: TRBV20-1; d_gene: -; abundance: few; j_gene: TRBJ2-4; CDR3nt: TGCAGTGCTAGTGGTGGCGTCAAAAACATTCAGTACTTC; CDR3aa: CSASGGVKNIQYF
v_gene: TRBV20-1; d_gene: -; abundance: few; j_gene: TRBJ2-7; CDR3nt: TGCAGTGCTAGGAGGCAGGGCCACGAGCAGTACTTC; CDR3aa: CSARRQGHEQYF
v_gene: TRBV29-1; d_gene: -; abundance: many; j_gene: TRBJ2-1; CDR3nt: TGCAGCGTTGAACACCCGCCCTGGGATGAGCAGTTCTTC; CDR3aa: CSVEHPPWDEQFF
v_gene: TRBV4-3; d_gene: TRBD1; abundance: few; j_gene: TRBJ1-6; CDR3nt: TGCGCCAGCAGCCGGCGGGACAGTGGGAATTCACCCCTCCACTTT; CDR3aa: CASSRRDSGNSPLHF
v_gene: TRBV6-1; d_gene: -; abundance: many; j_gene: TRBJ1-1; CDR3nt: TGTGCCAGCAGAGATACTGGGAACACTGAAGCTTTCTTT; CDR3aa: CASRDTGNTEAFF
v_gene: TRBV9; d_gene: -; abundance: -; j_gene: TRBJ2-5; CDR3nt: TGTGCCAGCAGCGCCACCCCACAGGGACGAGAGACCCAGTACTTC; CDR3aa: CASSATPQGRETQYF
v_gene: TRBV20-1; d_gene: TRBD2; abundance: -; j_gene: TRBJ2-2; CDR3nt: TGCAGTGCTAGAGCCGAAGCGGGAAGGCCCGGGGAGCTGTTTTTT; CDR3aa: CSARAEAGRPGELFF
v_gene: TRBV11-2; d_gene: -; abundance: -; j_gene: TRBJ2-1; CDR3nt: TGTGCCAGCAGAGATTTAACAGCCCTCGAGGAGCAGTTCTTC; CDR3aa: CASRDLTALEEQFF
v_gene: TRBV29-1; d_gene: TRBD2; abundance: -; j_gene: TRBJ2-3; CDR3nt: TGCAGCGTACTAGCGGGGTGGGTCACAGATACGCAGTATTTT; CDR3aa: CSVLAGWVTDTQYF
v_gene: TRBV2; d_gene: TRBD1; abundance: -; j_gene: TRBJ2-4; CDR3nt: TGTGCCAGCAGCGGAGACAGGGGTAAATCCAAAAACATTCAGTACTTC; CDR3aa: CASSGDRGKSKNIQYF
v_gene: TRBV10-3; d_gene: -; abundance: few; j_gene: TRBJ1-2; CDR3nt: TGTGCCATCAGTGAGTTGGCCGCGTATGGCTACACCTTC; CDR3aa: CAISELAAYGYTF
v_gene: TRBV6-1; d_gene: -; abundance: many; j_gene: TRBJ2-7; CDR3nt: TGTGCCAGCTACGGACTTACCTACGAGCAGTACTTC; CDR3aa: CASYGLTYEQYF
v_gene: TRBV6-2/TRBV6-3; d_gene: -; abundance: few; j_gene: TRBJ2-3; CDR3nt: TGTGCCAGCAGTTACGGGGGGCCTACGCAGTATTTT; CDR3aa: CASSYGGPTQYF
v_gene: TRBV5-1; d_gene: -; abundance: -; j_gene: TRBJ2-7; CDR3nt: TGCGCCAGCTTCTCGGGACCCTCCTACGAGCAGTACTTC; CDR3aa: CASFSGPSYEQYF
v_gene: TRBV20-1; d_gene: -; abundance: -; j_gene: TRBJ2-3; CDR3nt: TGCAGTGTAGCGTCCGGTTTCACAGATACGCAGTATTTT; CDR3aa: CSVASGFTDTQYF
v_gene: TRBV7-2; d_gene: -; abundance: few; j_gene: TRBJ2-2; CDR3nt: TGTGCCAGCGGCATTAGCGCTTCGAACACCGGGGAGCTGTTTTTT; CDR3aa: CASGISASNTGELFF